One sample yielded the 26 T cell receptor beta chains listed below, sequenced in a study of graft-versus-host responses after intestinal transplantation. Assay: immunoSEQ multiplex PCR; the TCRdb copy retains only in-frame clones and omits some. The repertoire holds tens of thousands of clones, 94% seen once, with roughly 0.17% in the top ten. The antigens of these receptors remain unknown. The sequencing used unstimulated CD4+ T cells sorted from spleen or lymph node cells, collected before transplant. These receptor sequences come from a human donor who was the organ donor for an intestinal transplant.

The chain employs TRBV9 and TRBJ1-1; a weak D match, TRBD1 (6 bases). Trimming left V 0 bases short and J 7 bases short, with 16 bases between. This CDR3 is built from 15 residues. CDR1 and CDR2 (germline): SGDLS, YYNGEE. CDR3: CASSVEGQGLGEAFF. The CDR3 region has the DNA TGTGCCAGCAGCGTAGAGGGGCAGGGGCTAGGTGAAGCTTTCTTT. Together with reference TRBV9 and TRBJ1-1, the CDR3 gives the full variable domain: DSGVTQTPKHLITATGQRVTLRCSPRSGDLSVYWYQQSLDQGLQFLIQYYNGEERAKGNILERFSAQQFPDLHSELNLSSLELGDSALYFCASSVEGQGLGEAFFGQGTRLTVV.

The chain employs TRBV6-5 and TRBJ1-2; tentatively, D is TRBD1 (6 bases). The V end was cut by 5 bases, the J end by 5 bases, with 9 bases between. Germline values: CDR1 MNHEY, CDR2 SVGAGI. The CDR3 totals 12 residues. CDR3 sequence (DNA): TGTGCCAGCAGTCCACAGGGTTATGGCTACACCTTC. Protein product: CASSPQGYGYTF.

V is TRBV19 and J is TRBJ2-2; perhaps TRBD2 as D (5 bases). This CDR3 has 17 amino acids. The germline V gene encodes CDR1 LNHDA and CDR2 SQIVND (reference sequence). V was clipped by 5 bases and J by 2 bases, with 18 bases between them. The CDR3 DNA sequence: TGTGCCAGTAGTGTACTTTGGACGGAGGCTAACACCGGGGAGCTGTTTTTT. Encoded protein: CASSVLWTEANTGELFF.

The rearrangement joins TRBV29-1 to TRBJ1-1; no firm D call. With 2 bases removed from V and 0 bases from J, the gap between germline ends came to 10 bases. Germline-derived CDR1 and CDR2 are SQVTM and ANQGSEA. This CDR3 spans 14 amino acids. CDR3 loop: CSVERGFMNTEAFF. Written as DNA, the CDR3 is TGCAGCGTTGAACGTGGCTTTATGAACACTGAAGCTTTCTTT.

As concerns this clone: Mismatch with germline at one junction end may stem from a read error. The chain recombines TRBV7-3 with TRBJ1-1, with no clear D. Per the germline V gene, CDR1 is SGHTA and CDR2 is FQGTGA. The CDR3 totals 13 residues. The CDR3 DNA sequence: TGTGCCAGCAGCTTAGCCGCTTCGACTGGAGCTTTCTTT. It translates to CASSLAASTGAFF.

This clone occurred once. The rearrangement links TRBV6-1 to TRBJ1-2, with a possible D match to TRBD1 (5 bases). The CDR3 spans 11 residues. The ends were cut back, 5 bases at V and 14 bases at J, with 15 bases in the middle. From germline, CDR1 is MNHNS and CDR2 SASEGT. Here the CDR3 reads CASSYGAGETF. CDR3 sequence (DNA): TGTGCCAGCAGTTACGGGGCCGGGGAGACCTTC.

The CDR3 loop is CASSQGAVEVVYNEQFF. In DNA, the CDR3 is TGCGCCAGCAGCCAAGGTGCCGTAGAAGTAGTCTACAATGAGCAGTTCTTC. The chain recombines TRBV4-1 with TRBJ2-1, with D uncertain. The CDR3 loop spans 17 amino acids. Trimming shortened V by 1 base and J by 3 bases, and 16 bases separated the two germline ends. CDR1 and CDR2 from the germline V gene are MGHRA and YSYEKL.

This clone was counted a single time. The V call is TRBV7-2, the J call TRBJ1-6; D uncertain. V was pared by 3 bases and J by 9 bases, with 15 bases between. Per germline, CDR1 SGHTA and CDR2 FQGNSA. The CDR3 is 15 amino acids. The CDR3 region has the DNA TGTGCCAGCAGCTTCCTGGCAGGACCCAGTTCACCCCTCCACTTT. Protein product: CASSFLAGPSSPLHF.

This rearrangement joins TRBV30 to TRBJ2-7, with a tentative D call TRBD1 (5 bases). CDR3 length equals 14 residues. Germline V gene sequence: CDR1 GTSNPN, CDR2 SVGIG (reference sequence). The V and J ends lost 1 base and 6 bases respectively, with 16 bases between them. The CDR3 sequence: CAWSATGGWAEQYF. The CDR3 DNA sequence: TGTGCCTGGAGTGCAACAGGTGGGTGGGCCGAGCAGTACTTC. Drawing the rest from reference TRBV30 and TRBJ2-7, the complete variable domain is SQTIHQWPATLVQPVGSPLSLECTVEGTSNPNLYWYRQAAGRGLQLLFYSVGIGQISSEVPQNLSASRPQDRQFILSSKKLLLSDSGFYLCAWSATGGWAEQYFGPGTRLTVT.

V and J are TRBV7-8 and TRBJ1-5; no clear D gene. The V end lost 0 bases, the J end lost 4 bases, and 13 bases lay between the germline ends. The CDR3 consists of 16 residues. The germline CDR1 and CDR2 sequences are SGHVS and FQNEAQ. The CDR3 DNA reads as TGTGCCAGCAGCTTAGCCACAGCGTCTACTAATCAGCCCCAGCATTTT. It translates to CASSLATASTNQPQHF.

The rearrangement links TRBV19 to TRBJ1-5, with D unresolved. Trimming cost V 10 bases and J 4 bases, with 11 bases left between them. The germline V gene encodes CDR1 LNHDA and CDR2 SQIVND (reference sequence). This CDR3 has 12 residues. The DNA for the CDR3 is TGTGCCAATACCCCTCGAAATCAGCCCCAGCATTTT. Translating gives CANTPRNQPQHF.

The chain's CDR3 is CSVVGLSYNEQFF. The CDR3 DNA reads TGCAGCGTTGTTGGGCTCTCCTACAATGAGCAGTTCTTC. The V and J genes are TRBV29-1 and TRBJ2-1; D remains unclear. The ends were cut back, 4 bases at V and 0 bases at J, with 7 bases in the middle. CDR3 length: 13 amino acids. Germline V gene sequence: CDR1 SQVTM, CDR2 ANQGSEA.

J is TRBJ1-6 and V is TRBV2; unclear D gene. V lost 5 bases and J 8 bases, leaving 10 bases between the germline ends. Germline CDR1 reads SNHLY; CDR2 reads FYNNEI. The CDR3 loop spans 13 amino acids. The CDR3, as DNA: TGTGCCAGCAGTACCCCGGGATATTCACCCCTCCACTTT. It codes for CASSTPGYSPLHF.

The genes are TRBV4-1 and TRBJ2-3; no clear D gene. The length of the CDR3 is 13 residues. The ends were cut back, 5 bases at V and 0 bases at J, with 6 bases in the middle. CDR1 MGHRA and CDR2 YSYEKL come from the germline V gene. The DNA for the CDR3 is TGCGCCAGCAGCACGCTTAGCACAGATACGCAGTATTTT. Protein sequence: CASSTLSTDTQYF.

V and J are TRBV5-4 and TRBJ2-2, with 8 bases aligning to TRBD1. The germline gives CDR1 SGHNT, CDR2 YYREEE (reference sequence). The CDR3 loop spans 17 amino acids. Trimming removed 2 bases from V and 5 bases from J; junction bases left unmatched: 11. CDR3 amino acids: CASSFNIGQGKTGELFF. The CDR3 DNA follows: TGTGCCAGCAGCTTTAATATTGGACAGGGTAAAACCGGGGAGCTGTTTTTT.

This chain joins TRBV2 and TRBJ2-4; 10 bases agree with TRBD2. V gave up 7 bases and J gave up 1 base; unmatched junction bases: 7. This CDR3 is 16 amino acids long. Germline V gene data show CDR1 as SNHLY and CDR2 as FYNNEI. The CDR3 bases are TGTGCCAGCACAGGGAGACTAGCGGGTGCCAAAAACATTCAGTACTTC. This encodes CASTGRLAGAKNIQYF.

The V call is TRBV7-2, the J call TRBJ2-5, with TRBD2 identical over 10 bases. The V segment lost 0 bases and the J segment 2 bases; nucleotides outside the gene matches: 3. The CDR3 length is 16 residues. From germline, CDR1 is SGHTA and CDR2 FQGNSA. Written as DNA, the CDR3 is TGTGCCAGCAGCTTAGCAGGAGCGGGGGGGCAAGAGACCCAGTACTTC. Translating it yields CASSLAGAGGQETQYF.

CDR3 sequence reads: CASSESGGQETQYF. In DNA, the CDR3 is TGCGCCAGCAGTGAGTCCGGCGGACAAGAGACCCAGTACTTC. J is TRBJ2-5 and V is TRBV10-1; D ambiguous. Germline CDR1 and CDR2: WNHNN and SYGVQD (reference sequence). Deletions cut 0 bases from V and 2 bases from J, with 7 bases between. This CDR3 has 14 residues.

This clone came up once. Additional DNA sequences in this sample encode the identical CDR3. The rearrangement joins TRBV19 to TRBJ2-5, with D uncertain. Germline V gives CDR1 LNHDA, CDR2 SQIVND (reference sequence). V lost 1 base and J 1 base, leaving 4 bases between the germline ends. This CDR3 comprises 13 residues. CDR3 sequence reads: CASSIAGQETQYF. In DNA form, the CDR3 reads TGTGCCAGTAGTATAGCCGGCCAAGAGACCCAGTACTTC.

The chain couples TRBV5-6 to TRBJ1-6, with 9 bases identical to TRBD1. The CDR3 covers 16 residues. Germline assignment: CDR1 SGHDT and CDR2 YYEEEE. V lost 3 bases, J lost 2 bases, and 3 bases stayed unmatched. The DNA of the CDR3 is TGTGCCAGCAGCTCGGACAGGGGCACCTATAATTCACCCCTCCACTTT. It codes for CASSSDRGTYNSPLHF.

This chain uses TRBV7-9 with TRBJ2-7, with TRBD1 matching 10 bases. J lost 2 bases, V lost 5 bases, and 6 bases had no gene match. Germline assignment: CDR1 SEHNR and CDR2 FQNEAQ (reference sequence). CDR3 length equals 15 residues. CDR3 DNA: TGTGCCAGCAGCCCGGATGGACAGGGGGCCTACGAGCAGTACTTC. It codes for CASSPDGQGAYEQYF.

The chain recombines TRBV6-1 with TRBJ1-2, with D possibly being TRBD1 (5 bases). There are 15 residues in the CDR3. Germline V gene sequence: CDR1 MNHNS, CDR2 SASEGT. Trimming left V 7 bases short and J 1 base short, with 16 bases between. CDR3 amino acids: CASTTRGDVNYGYTF. The CDR3 nucleotides are TGTGCCAGCACCACAAGGGGAGACGTTAACTATGGCTACACCTTC.

V is TRBV10-3 and J is TRBJ1-2; TRBD1 might be the D (6 bases). Germline CDR1 is ENHRY and CDR2 is SYGVKD. V dropped 10 bases and J dropped 4 bases, with 19 bases sitting between them. The CDR3 has 14 amino acids. In nucleotides, the CDR3 is TGTGCCACCTCAGAACAGGGCGTGGGCTATGGCTACACCTTC. Amino acid sequence: CATSEQGVGYGYTF.

The V call is TRBV11-3, the J call TRBJ2-1; D is ambiguous. The V end was cut by 1 base, the J end by 7 bases, with 11 bases between. Looked up from germline, CDR1 is SGHNT and CDR2 is YENEEA. This CDR3 is built from 14 residues. The CDR3 loop reads CASSLVGIRNEQFF. For the CDR3, the DNA is TGTGCCAGCAGCTTAGTGGGTATTAGGAATGAGCAGTTCTTC. The full variable domain, rest sourced from reference TRBV11-3 and TRBJ2-1, is EAGVVQSPRYKIIEKKQPVAFWCNPISGHNTLYWYLQNLGQGPELLIRYENEEAVDDSQLPKDRFSAERLKGVDSTLKIQPAELGDSAVYLCASSLVGIRNEQFFGPGTRLTVL.

This chain uses TRBV7-9 with TRBJ2-5; 8 bases match TRBD2. Germline values: CDR1 SEHNR, CDR2 FQNEAQ (reference sequence). This CDR3 is 15 amino acids long. Unmatched junction bases numbered 10, after V lost 5 bases and J lost 5 bases. The CDR3 DNA sequence: TGTGCCAGCAGCGGCAATGCGGGCGGGAGGGAGACCCAGTACTTC. Its translation is CASSGNAGGRETQYF.

The J gene is TRBJ2-5, the V gene TRBV2; the D gene is possibly TRBD2 (6 bases). V lost 4 bases and J 5 bases, leaving 14 bases between the germline ends. This CDR3 spans 14 amino acids. Per germline, CDR1 SNHLY and CDR2 FYNNEI. The DNA of the CDR3 is TGTGCCAGCAGTGCCCGGAGGGGTCGGGAGACCCAGTACTTC. This translates into CASSARRGRETQYF.